This TCR beta chain was captured by sequencing in a study of blood T cell repertoires in COVID-19. The wider study: Researchers got acute and convalescent COVID-19 samples from the United States, Italy and Spain.

Clones were sequenced by immunoSEQ multiplex PCR, and TCRdb holds only the in-frame ones, with some missing. There are about 170,000 clones in the sample; roughly 85% occur only once, and about 2.1% lies in the top ten. The sequence was collected from a woman of 80 years or more with acute or convalescent COVID-19. The sample was peripheral blood.

CDR3 protein: CASSEARSGGGYTF. The CDR3 nucleotides are TGTGCCAGCAGTGAAGCTCGGTCCGGGGGTGGCTACACCTTC. The rearrangement links TRBV6-1 to TRBJ1-2; the D gene is possibly TRBD1 (5 bases). This CDR3 is built from 14 residues. Trimming left V 0 bases short and J 7 bases short, with 12 bases between. In germline, CDR1 is MNHNS, CDR2 SASEGT.